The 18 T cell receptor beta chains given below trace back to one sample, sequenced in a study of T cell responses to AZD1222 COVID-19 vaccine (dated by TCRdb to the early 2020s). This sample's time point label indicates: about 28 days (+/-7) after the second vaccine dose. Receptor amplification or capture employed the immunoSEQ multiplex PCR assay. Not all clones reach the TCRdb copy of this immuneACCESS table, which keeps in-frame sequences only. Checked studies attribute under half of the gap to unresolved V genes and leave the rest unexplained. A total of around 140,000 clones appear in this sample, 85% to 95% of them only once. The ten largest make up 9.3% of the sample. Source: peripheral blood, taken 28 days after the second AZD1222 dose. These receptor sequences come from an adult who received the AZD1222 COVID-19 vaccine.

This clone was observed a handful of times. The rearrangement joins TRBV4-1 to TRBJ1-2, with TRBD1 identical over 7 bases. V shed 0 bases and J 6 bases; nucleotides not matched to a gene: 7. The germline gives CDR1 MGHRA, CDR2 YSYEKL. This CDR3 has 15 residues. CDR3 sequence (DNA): TGCGCCAGCAGCCAAGATAGGACAGGAAGACATGGCTACACCTTC. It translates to CASSQDRTGRHGYTF.

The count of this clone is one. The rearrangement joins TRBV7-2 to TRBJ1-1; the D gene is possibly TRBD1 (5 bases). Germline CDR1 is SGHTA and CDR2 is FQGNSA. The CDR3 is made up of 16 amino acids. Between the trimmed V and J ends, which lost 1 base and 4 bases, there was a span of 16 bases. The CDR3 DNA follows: TGTGCCAGCAGCTTAGTTCCGGGCAGGGCAATCACTGAAGCTTTCTTT. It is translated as CASSLVPGRAITEAFF.

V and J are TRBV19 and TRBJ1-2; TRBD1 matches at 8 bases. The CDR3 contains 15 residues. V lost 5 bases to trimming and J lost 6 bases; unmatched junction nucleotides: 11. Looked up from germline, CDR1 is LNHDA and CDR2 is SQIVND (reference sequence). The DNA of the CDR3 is TGTGCCAGTAGTCTCCGGGACAGGCTCCTCGATGGCTACACCTTC. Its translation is CASSLRDRLLDGYTF. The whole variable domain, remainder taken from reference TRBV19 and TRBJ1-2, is DGGITQSPKYLFRKEGQNVTLSCEQNLNHDAMYWYRQDPGQGLRLIYYSQIVNDFQKGDIAEGYSVSREKKESFPLTVTSAQKNPTAFYLCASSLRDRLLDGYTFGSGTRLTVV.

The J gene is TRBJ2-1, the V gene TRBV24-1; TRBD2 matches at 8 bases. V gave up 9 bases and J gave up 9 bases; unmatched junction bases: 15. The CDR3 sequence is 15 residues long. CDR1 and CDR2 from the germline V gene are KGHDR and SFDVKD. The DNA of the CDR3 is TGTGCCACCGGAACGGGTACTAGCGGATATAGTGAGCAGTTCTTC. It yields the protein CATGTGTSGYSEQFF.

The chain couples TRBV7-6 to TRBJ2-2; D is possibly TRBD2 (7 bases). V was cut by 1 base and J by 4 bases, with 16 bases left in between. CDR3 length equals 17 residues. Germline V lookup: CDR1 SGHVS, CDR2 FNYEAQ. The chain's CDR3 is CASSLVGGGSRTGELFF. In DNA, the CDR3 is TGTGCCAGCAGCTTAGTTGGCGGGGGCTCCCGCACCGGGGAGCTGTTTTTT.

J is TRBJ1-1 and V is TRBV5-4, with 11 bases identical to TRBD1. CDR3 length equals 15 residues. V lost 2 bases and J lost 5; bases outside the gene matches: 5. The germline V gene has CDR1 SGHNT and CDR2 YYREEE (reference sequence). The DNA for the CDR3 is TGTGCCAGCAGCTTCGGACAGGGGGCGCATACTGAAGCTTTCTTT. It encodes CASSFGQGAHTEAFF.

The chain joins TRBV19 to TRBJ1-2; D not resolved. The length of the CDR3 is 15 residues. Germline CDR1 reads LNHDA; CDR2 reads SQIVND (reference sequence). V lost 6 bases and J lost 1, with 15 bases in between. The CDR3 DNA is TGTGCCAGTAGCACTAGACGGGAGGTTAACTATGGCTACACCTTC. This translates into CASSTRREVNYGYTF.

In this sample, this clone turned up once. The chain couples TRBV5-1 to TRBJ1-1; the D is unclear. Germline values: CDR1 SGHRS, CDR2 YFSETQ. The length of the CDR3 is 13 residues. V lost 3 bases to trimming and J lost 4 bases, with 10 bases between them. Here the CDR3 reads CASSWLGGTEAFF. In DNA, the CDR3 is TGCGCCAGCAGCTGGTTGGGCGGCACTGAAGCTTTCTTT. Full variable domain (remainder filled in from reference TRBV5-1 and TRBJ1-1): KAGVTQTPRYLIKTRGQQVTLSCSPISGHRSVSWYQQTPGQGLQFLFEYFSETQRNKGNFPGRFSGRQFSNSRSEMNVSTLELGDSALYLCASSWLGGTEAFFGQGTRLTVV.

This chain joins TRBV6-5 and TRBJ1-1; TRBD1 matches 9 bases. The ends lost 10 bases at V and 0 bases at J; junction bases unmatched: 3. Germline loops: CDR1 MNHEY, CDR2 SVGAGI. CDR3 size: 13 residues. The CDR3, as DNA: TGTGCCATCAGGACAGGGGTGAACACTGAAGCTTTCTTT. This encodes CAIRTGVNTEAFF.

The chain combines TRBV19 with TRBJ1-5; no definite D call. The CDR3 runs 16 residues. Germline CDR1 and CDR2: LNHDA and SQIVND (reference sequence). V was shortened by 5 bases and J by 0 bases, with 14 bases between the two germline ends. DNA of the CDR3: TGTGCCAGTAGTGGCGGGGTCGTAGTTAGCAATCAGCCCCAGCATTTT. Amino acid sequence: CASSGGVVVSNQPQHF.

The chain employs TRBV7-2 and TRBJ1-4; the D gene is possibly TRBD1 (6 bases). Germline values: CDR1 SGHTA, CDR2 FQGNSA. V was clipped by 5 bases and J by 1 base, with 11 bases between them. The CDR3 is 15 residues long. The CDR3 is CASSPGGGTNEKLFF. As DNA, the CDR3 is TGTGCCAGCAGCCCGGGGGGCGGAACTAATGAAAAACTGTTTTTT.

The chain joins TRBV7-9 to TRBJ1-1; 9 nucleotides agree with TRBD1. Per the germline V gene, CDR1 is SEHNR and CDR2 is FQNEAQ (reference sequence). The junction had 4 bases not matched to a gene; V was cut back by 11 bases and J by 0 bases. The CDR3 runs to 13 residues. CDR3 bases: TGTGCCTGGACAGGGGCCATGAACACTGAAGCTTTCTTT. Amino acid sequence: CAWTGAMNTEAFF.

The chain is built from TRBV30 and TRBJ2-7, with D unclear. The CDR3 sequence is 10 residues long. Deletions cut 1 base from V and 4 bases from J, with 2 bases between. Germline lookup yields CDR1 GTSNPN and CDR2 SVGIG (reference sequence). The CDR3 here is CAWSGYEQYF. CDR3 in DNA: TGTGCCTGGAGTGGATACGAGCAGTACTTC. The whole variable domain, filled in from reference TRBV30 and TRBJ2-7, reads SQTIHQWPATLVQPVGSPLSLECTVEGTSNPNLYWYRQAAGRGLQLLFYSVGIGQISSEVPQNLSASRPQDRQFILSSKKLLLSDSGFYLCAWSGYEQYFGPGTRLTVT.

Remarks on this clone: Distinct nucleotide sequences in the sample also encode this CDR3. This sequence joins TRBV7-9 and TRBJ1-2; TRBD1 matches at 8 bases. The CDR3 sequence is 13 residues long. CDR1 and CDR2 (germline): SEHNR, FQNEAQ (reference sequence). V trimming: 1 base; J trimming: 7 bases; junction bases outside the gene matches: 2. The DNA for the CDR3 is TGTGCCAGCAGCTTAGGACAGGGGAGTGGCTACACCTTC. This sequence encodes CASSLGQGSGYTF.

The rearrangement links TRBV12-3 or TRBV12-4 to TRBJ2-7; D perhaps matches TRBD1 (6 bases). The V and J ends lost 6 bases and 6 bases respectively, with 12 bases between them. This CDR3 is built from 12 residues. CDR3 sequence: CASSRGGLEQYV. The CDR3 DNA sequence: TGTGCCAGCAGCAGAGGGGGTCTCGAGCAGTACGTC.

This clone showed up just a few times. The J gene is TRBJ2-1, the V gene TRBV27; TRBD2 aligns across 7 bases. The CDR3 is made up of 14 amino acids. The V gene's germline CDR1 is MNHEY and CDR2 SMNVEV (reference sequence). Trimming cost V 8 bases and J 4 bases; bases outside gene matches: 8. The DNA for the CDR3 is TGTGCCAGCGCCCCGGGGGGAGTGTACAATGAGCAGTTCTTC. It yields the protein CASAPGGVYNEQFF.

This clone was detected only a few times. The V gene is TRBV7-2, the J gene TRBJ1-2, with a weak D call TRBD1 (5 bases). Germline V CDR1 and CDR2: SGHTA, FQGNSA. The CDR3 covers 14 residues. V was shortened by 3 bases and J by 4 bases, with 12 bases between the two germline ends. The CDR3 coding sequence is TGTGCCAGCAGCTTTAGAGAGAGGGGCTATGGCTACACCTTC. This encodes CASSFRERGYGYTF.

This CDR3 is CASSLDLGSPLHF. DNA for the CDR3: TGCGCCAGCAGCTTGGACTTAGGGTCACCCCTCCACTTT. This sequence joins TRBV5-1 and TRBJ1-6; no firm D call. The V and J ends lost 0 bases and 10 bases respectively, with 8 bases between them. This CDR3 comprises 13 residues. Germline CDR1 reads SGHRS; CDR2 reads YFSETQ.